This is a list of T cell receptor beta chains from one sample in a study of blood T cell repertoires in COVID-19. Data came from immunoSEQ multiplex PCR; TCRdb stores just in-frame clones and leaves some out. Of 150,000 to 200,000 clones listed, under 85% are singletons. What was sequenced was peripheral blood. The origin of the receptors is a man aged 70 or older who had recovered from COVID-19. Each CDR3 is given with its conserved first and last residue. The D gene is left open where the match is weak. The size field is filled for only some rows; it gives once, few, many or a size class.

d_call	v_call	clone_size	j_call	cdr3_nt	cdr3_aa
TRBD1	TRBV5-1	.	TRBJ2-5	TGCGCCAGCAGCCCACAACCGGGACAGGGGCAAGAGACCCAGTACTTC	CASSPQPGQGQETQYF
.	TRBV3-1/TRBV3-2	.	TRBJ2-7	TGTGCCAGCAGCCTTTTGAGCTACGAGCAGTACTTC	CASSLLSYEQYF
TRBD1	TRBV7-9	.	TRBJ1-4	TGTGCCAGCAGCTCGACAGGGGCGGCAACTAATGAAAAACTGTTTTTT	CASSSTGAATNEKLFF
TRBD1	TRBV6-5	.	TRBJ1-3	TGTGCCAGCAGACCACAGGGGGCCTCTGGAAACACCATATATTTT	CASRPQGASGNTIYF
TRBD2	TRBV6-5	.	TRBJ2-4	TGTGCCAGCAGTTACTCCAGCGGGAGCCAGGGAAACATTCAGTACTTC	CASSYSSGSQGNIQYF
TRBD1	TRBV2	.	TRBJ1-5	TGTGCCAGCACCTCGGACAGGGGTAGCAATCAGCCCCAGCATTTT	CASTSDRGSNQPQHF
.	TRBV28	.	TRBJ1-4	TGTGCCAGCAGTTTCCCAAGCCCTATTGAAAAACTGTTTTTT	CASSFPSPIEKLFF
.	TRBV5-5	once	TRBJ1-5	TGTGCCAGCAGCTTGGCGGGAAGGGGCAATCAGCCCCAGCATTTT	CASSLAGRGNQPQHF
TRBD2	TRBV5-4	.	TRBJ2-1	TGTGCCAGCAGCTTGGAGCGGGATGGATACAATGAGCAGTTCTTC	CASSLERDGYNEQFF
TRBD2	TRBV9	.	TRBJ2-5	TGTGCCAGCAGCGTAGCTAGCGGGGGCAGGGAGACCCAGTACTTC	CASSVASGGRETQYF
TRBD2	TRBV2	.	TRBJ2-3	TGTGCCGGGGGACTAGCGGCTAGCACAGATACGCAGTATTTT	CAGGLAASTDTQYF
.	TRBV2	.	TRBJ1-2	TGTGCCAGCAGTGAAGCAACGGGTTATAACTATGGCTACACCTTC	CASSEATGYNYGYTF
.	TRBV5-6	.	TRBJ2-7	TGTGCCAGCAGCTGGGGACATTCCGAGCAGTACTTC	CASSWGHSEQYF
.	TRBV4-1	.	TRBJ2-7	TGCGCCAGCAGCCAAGCTAGCAGTTCCTACGAGCAGTACTTC	CASSQASSSYEQYF
TRBD1	TRBV2	.	TRBJ1-2	TGTGCCAGCAGTCCGACAGGGGGCTCGAACTATGGCTACACCTTC	CASSPTGGSNYGYTF
TRBD1	TRBV28	once	TRBJ1-2	TGTGCCAGCAGCTTGGACAGGGGGACGGGCGGCTATGGCTACACCTTC	CASSLDRGTGGYGYTF
.	TRBV28	.	TRBJ1-1	TGTGCCAGCAAATTGTCGAGTCCTTCGGAAGCTTTCTTT	CASKLSSPSEAFF
.	TRBV4-1	.	TRBJ2-7	TGCGCCAGCAGCCAAGGCAGGACAACCAAGAACGAGCAGTACTTC	CASSQGRTTKNEQYF
TRBD1	TRBV9	.	TRBJ1-1	TGTGCCAGCAGCGCGGTCGGGACAGGGAGGAACACTGAAGCTTTCTTT	CASSAVGTGRNTEAFF
TRBD1	TRBV9	.	TRBJ2-3	TGTGCCAGCAGCGTAGCAGGGGGAGTCACAGATACGCAGTATTTT	CASSVAGGVTDTQYF
.	TRBV7-9	.	TRBJ1-6	TGTGCCAGCAGCTTAGGCACGCTGAGGGGGTTTGGATCACCCCTCCACTTT	CASSLGTLRGFGSPLHF
TRBD2	TRBV11-2	.	TRBJ2-1	TGTGCCAGCAGCTTCCCCGGGACTAGCGGGAGCTACAATGAGCAGTTCTTC	CASSFPGTSGSYNEQFF
TRBD2	TRBV6-1	.	TRBJ2-5	TGTGCCAGCAGTGACCCCGGGGGGGTGGGAGAGACCCAGTACTTC	CASSDPGGVGETQYF
.	TRBV30	.	TRBJ1-1	TGTGCCTGGAGGTTAGACACTGAAGCTTTCTTT	CAWRLDTEAFF
.	TRBV27	.	TRBJ2-4	TGTGCCAGCAGTCCCGGGACAATCAACCCATCCTTTATTTACTTC	CASSPGTINPSFIYF
.	TRBV6-6	.	TRBJ1-4	TGTGCCAGCAGTCTAGCCGCAACTAATGAAAAACTGTTTTTT	CASSLAATNEKLFF
.	TRBV12-3/TRBV12-4	.	TRBJ2-1	TGTGCCTGGAAGGACAATAATTACAATGAGCAGTTCTTC	CAWKDNNYNEQFF
TRBD1	TRBV7-9	.	TRBJ1-1	TGTGCCAGCAGCCCGGGACAGGTGGGGAAAGGAGCTTTCTTT	CASSPGQVGKGAFF
TRBD2	TRBV10-2	.	TRBJ2-1	TGCGCCAGCAGGGCTAGCGGAATCAATGAGCAGTTCTTC	CASRASGINEQFF
.	TRBV6-1	.	TRBJ2-7	TGTGCCAGCAGTGAAGAAGCCTCGAAGTTCTACGAGCAGTACTTC	CASSEEASKFYEQYF
.	TRBV3-1/TRBV3-2	.	TRBJ1-4	TGTGCCAGCAGCCAAACCTCAGAAGGGACATGGGAAAAACTGTTTTTT	CASSQTSEGTWEKLFF
TRBD2	TRBV28	.	TRBJ2-7	TGTGCCAGCAGTTTAGCGGGAGCCTACGAGCAGTACTTC	CASSLAGAYEQYF
TRBD2	TRBV7-8	.	TRBJ2-1	TGTGCCAGCAGCCCTCTCGGCGGGAGTAGGTACAATGAGCAGTTCTTC	CASSPLGGSRYNEQFF
TRBD1	TRBV4-2	.	TRBJ2-7	TGTGCCAGCAGCCAAGAGGAGCAGGGGGCAACCTACGAGCAGTACTTC	CASSQEEQGATYEQYF
TRBD1	TRBV19	.	TRBJ1-6	TGTGCCAGTAGTATAAGGACAGGGGCCTCTGATTCACCCCTCCACTTT	CASSIRTGASDSPLHF
.	TRBV29-1	.	TRBJ2-4	TGCAGCGCCGGCGGGTTACGGGGTTTAAACATTCAGTACTTC	CSAGGLRGLNIQYF
.	TRBV7-9	once	TRBJ1-3	TGTGCCAGCAGCTTAAGGGAGGTCGGAAACACCATATATTTT	CASSLREVGNTIYF
.	TRBV21-1	.	TRBJ2-7	TGTGCCAGCAGCCCGTCCCTCTCCTACGAGCAGTACTTC	CASSPSLSYEQYF
.	TRBV6-1	.	TRBJ1-2	TGTGCCAGCAGTGAAGACGTGCGATCCGGCTACACCTTC	CASSEDVRSGYTF
.	TRBV5-1	.	TRBJ2-5	TGCGCCAGCAGCTTGGGGAGCGGTCAGGAGACCCAGTACTTC	CASSLGSGQETQYF
TRBD2	TRBV3-1/TRBV3-2	.	TRBJ2-7	TGTGCCAGCAGCCCCTTAGCGGGAACGTTGAACGAGCAGTACTTC	CASSPLAGTLNEQYF
TRBD2	TRBV5-5	.	TRBJ2-5	TGTGCCAGCAGCTTTGCCGGGACTAGCGGGATGGGCGAGACCCAGTACTTC	CASSFAGTSGMGETQYF
.	TRBV20-1	.	TRBJ2-1	TGCAGTGCTAGAGTGGGGGGACAGCAGTTCTTC	CSARVGGQQFF
.	TRBV27	.	TRBJ2-3	TGTGCCAGCCGGTTTCTAAGGGGCAGCACAGATACGCAGTATTTT	CASRFLRGSTDTQYF
.	TRBV18	.	TRBJ1-2	TGTGCCAGCTCACCCCAGGGGACATCCTATGGCTACACCTTC	CASSPQGTSYGYTF
.	TRBV5-4	few	TRBJ2-1	TGTGCCAGCAGGGCCGGGGAGGCCGTCACGAACAATGAGCAGTTCTTC	CASRAGEAVTNNEQFF
TRBD1	TRBV6-5	.	TRBJ1-2	TGTGCCAGCAGAGGGACAGGGGCTGGTGGCTACACCTTC	CASRGTGAGGYTF
TRBD1	TRBV11-2	.	TRBJ2-7	TGTGCCAGCACTCCGGGACAGGGGAAGTACGAGCAGTACTTC	CASTPGQGKYEQYF
TRBD1	TRBV7-6	.	TRBJ1-2	TGTGCCAGCAGCTCAGGCGGGCAGGGGGCTCGATATGGCTACACCTTC	CASSSGGQGARYGYTF
.	TRBV5-6	.	TRBJ1-3	TGTGCCAGCAGCCTTAGGGGGTCCATCTCTGGAAACACCATATATTTT	CASSLRGSISGNTIYF
.	TRBV9	.	TRBJ2-2	TGTGCCAGCAGCGTCAACTCCTTCTCCACCGGGGAGCTGTTTTTT	CASSVNSFSTGELFF
TRBD2	TRBV19	.	TRBJ2-1	TGTGCCAGTAGTGACCGGACTAGCGGGAGGACCTACAATGAGCAGTTCTTC	CASSDRTSGRTYNEQFF
.	TRBV3-1/TRBV3-2	once	TRBJ2-1	TGTGCCAGCAGCCTCAGGGTTAATGAGCAGTTCTTC	CASSLRVNEQFF